Following are 3 T cell receptor beta chains from one sample sequenced in a study of T cells in Graves' hyperthyroidism and ophthalmopathy. Amplified TCR beta CDR3 regions came from RNA transcripts. The TCR CDR3 first-round RT-PCR relied on the HTBI primer set. TCRdb used MiXCR to reprocess the multiplex PCR reads, holding one entry per CDR3 protein. This sample yields about 250,000 distinct CDR3 sequences, of which about 20% are seen a single time; 50% to 75% belongs to the top ten. Sequencing was performed on blood. The receptors shown here come from a man under 40 with Graves' ophthalmopathy.

This chain connects TRBV19 to TRBJ1-5; TRBD1 might be the D (5 bases). CDR1 is LNHDA and CDR2 is SQIVND in the germline V gene (reference sequence). Between the trimmed V and J ends, which lost 4 bases and 0 bases, there was a span of 13 bases. The CDR3 extends over 16 amino acids. The CDR3 coding sequence is TGTGCCAGTAGTACAACAGGAGCCTTTAGCAATCAGCCCCAGCATTTT. This translates into CASSTTGAFSNQPQHF.

There are a few counts of this clonotype. V gene TRBV12-3 or TRBV12-4 combines with J gene TRBJ2-5; perhaps TRBD1 as D (7 bases). V lost 5 bases and J lost 1, with 17 bases in between. The CDR3 totals 16 residues. The CDR3 nucleotides are TGTGCCAGCAGTGACGCGACAGGGAGGCCCCAAGAGACCCAGTACTTC. This gives the protein CASSDATGRPQETQYF.

Written as DNA, the CDR3 is TGTGCCAGCAGCTCCGCAGGGGGCGATTATAATTCACCCCTCCACTTT. It encodes CASSSAGGDYNSPLHF. The chain recombines TRBV4-2 with TRBJ1-6; TRBD1 matches 8 bases. Germline assignment: CDR1 LGHNA and CDR2 YNFKEQ. J was trimmed by 4 bases and V by 5 bases; bases with no gene match: 7. This CDR3 comprises 16 residues.